This T cell receptor beta chain derives from a study of blood T cell repertoires in COVID-19. About the study: From the United States, Italy and Spain came samples of acute and convalescent COVID-19. Sample material is recorded as cDNA or gDNA derived from T cells, B-cell-depleted T cells, or PBMCs.

The CDR3 is 14 residues long. Germline lookup yields CDR1 SGHKS and CDR2 YYEKEE (reference sequence). Losses at the gene ends were 4 bases for V and 10 bases for J; bases not matched to a gene: 6. Produced via immunoSEQ multiplex PCR; TCRdb's table is partial and in-frame only. The sample holds over 300,000 clones; 88% are singletons and the top ten take around 0.91%. Everyone who took part was roughly 18 to 89 years old, and they came from about 23 US areas. This sequence joins TRBV5-5 and TRBJ1-6; 9 nucleotides line up with TRBD1. This clonotype originated in a woman aged 25 to 45 with acute COVID-19. Source material: PBMCs or T cells enriched from blood (not recorded which). The chain's CDR3 is CASSEGQGPSPLHF. CDR3 sequence (DNA): TGTGCCAGCAGCGAGGGACAGGGCCCCTCACCCCTCCACTTT.